These T cell receptor beta chains were read from a single sample in a study of human T cells and chemical hapten exposure. In TCRdb, the RACE reads were re-called with MiXCR into one record per CDR3 protein. The sample includes some 300,000 distinct CDR3 sequences, 5.5% of them seen just once. Source: whole blood, taken in connection with sensitization to the hapten diphenylcyclopropenone (DPC). Receptor source: a woman under 30 with alopecia areata. Some clones in this sample may be carry-over from other donors' samples. Both conserved end residues are trimmed from each CDR3. Each record gives: CDR3 length, J gene, V gene, CDR3 protein.

len: 12; j_gene: TRBJ2-1; v_gene: TRBV25-1; CDR3aa: ASSSLGTPKEQF
len: 14; j_gene: TRBJ1-4; v_gene: TRBV5-1; CDR3aa: ASSSNTGTGSEKLF
len: 11; j_gene: TRBJ2-3; v_gene: TRBV7-2; CDR3aa: ASSLVGGDTQY
len: 12; j_gene: TRBJ1-2; v_gene: TRBV7-2; CDR3aa: ASSLDRVNYGYT
len: 10; j_gene: TRBJ2-7; v_gene: TRBV20-1; CDR3aa: SANVVSYEQY
len: 10; j_gene: TRBJ1-2; v_gene: TRBV29-1; CDR3aa: SVSTSNYGYT
len: 12; j_gene: TRBJ2-3; v_gene: TRBV4-1; CDR3aa: ASSHYQGRDTQY
len: 13; j_gene: TRBJ1-3; v_gene: TRBV7-2; CDR3aa: ASTRTRGSGNTIY
len: 12; j_gene: TRBJ1-2; v_gene: TRBV3-1; CDR3aa: ASSQINIRYGYT
len: 14; j_gene: TRBJ1-2; v_gene: TRBV11-2; CDR3aa: ASSLEGSGQVYGYT
len: 14; j_gene: TRBJ1-3; v_gene: TRBV3-1; CDR3aa: ASSQLGLSPGNTIY
len: 12; j_gene: TRBJ1-2; v_gene: TRBV6-2/TRBV6-3; CDR3aa: ASSWGLSNYGYT
len: 14; j_gene: TRBJ1-1; v_gene: TRBV27; CDR3aa: ASLTTIGQLNTEAF
len: 13; j_gene: TRBJ1-1; v_gene: TRBV4-2; CDR3aa: ASSQVNQGGTEAF
len: 14; j_gene: TRBJ1-2; v_gene: TRBV12-3/TRBV12-4; CDR3aa: ASSFNPGTGSDGYT
len: 13; j_gene: TRBJ2-3; v_gene: TRBV5-1; CDR3aa: ASSMTGQASDTQY
len: 13; j_gene: TRBJ2-7; v_gene: TRBV10-3; CDR3aa: AISEALAGFYEQY
len: 13; j_gene: TRBJ1-2; v_gene: TRBV12-3/TRBV12-4; CDR3aa: ASSRQTGSGYGYT
len: 13; j_gene: TRBJ1-4; v_gene: TRBV12-3/TRBV12-4; CDR3aa: ASSSSSGHEEKLF
len: 15; j_gene: TRBJ2-5; v_gene: TRBV7-2; CDR3aa: ASSLAILAGSQETQY
len: 12; j_gene: TRBJ1-3; v_gene: TRBV5-4; CDR3aa: ASSSPGQGTAIY
len: 14; j_gene: TRBJ2-3; v_gene: TRBV4-3; CDR3aa: ASSQEGRGWTDTQY
len: 13; j_gene: TRBJ2-7; v_gene: TRBV2; CDR3aa: ASSGERGLNDEQY
len: 11; j_gene: TRBJ1-1; v_gene: TRBV7-2; CDR3aa: ASSLVWDTEAF
len: 12; j_gene: TRBJ1-2; v_gene: TRBV12-3/TRBV12-4; CDR3aa: ASSPPGAYYGYT
len: 15; j_gene: TRBJ2-2; v_gene: TRBV12-3/TRBV12-4; CDR3aa: ASSGVLAFKYTGELF
len: 12; j_gene: TRBJ1-6; v_gene: TRBV4-1; CDR3aa: ATSPRQTNSPLH
len: 12; j_gene: TRBJ1-1; v_gene: TRBV5-1; CDR3aa: ASSSRPPGTEAF
len: 12; j_gene: TRBJ1-5; v_gene: TRBV19; CDR3aa: ASSGSGGRQPQH
len: 11; j_gene: TRBJ2-7; v_gene: TRBV3-1; CDR3aa: ASSQLAPYEQY
len: 14; j_gene: TRBJ1-2; v_gene: TRBV6-1; CDR3aa: ASSPLGGRGSYGYT
len: 10; j_gene: TRBJ2-7; v_gene: TRBV10-3; CDR3aa: AMRDTKDEQY
len: 12; j_gene: TRBJ1-4; v_gene: TRBV3-1; CDR3aa: ASSHRRVDEKLF
len: 13; j_gene: TRBJ2-3; v_gene: TRBV9; CDR3aa: ASSVSGGSGDTQY
len: 15; j_gene: TRBJ2-4; v_gene: TRBV4-2; CDR3aa: ASSQAQGGLAKNIQY
len: 12; j_gene: TRBJ2-7; v_gene: TRBV28; CDR3aa: ASSPRTSSYEQY
len: 15; j_gene: TRBJ2-3; v_gene: TRBV7-6; CDR3aa: ASSLGQRGTLTDTQY
len: 13; j_gene: TRBJ1-1; v_gene: TRBV28; CDR3aa: ASSLGGGLFTEAF
len: 16; j_gene: TRBJ1-4; v_gene: TRBV7-9; CDR3aa: ASSLDPERTYRYEKLF
len: 12; j_gene: TRBJ1-6; v_gene: TRBV7-9; CDR3aa: ASSQGQLSSPLH
len: 14; j_gene: TRBJ2-2; v_gene: TRBV5-1; CDR3aa: ASTRDVAANTGELF
len: 16; j_gene: TRBJ1-1; v_gene: TRBV20-1; CDR3aa: SARDLWDRTTINTEAF
len: 11; j_gene: TRBJ1-3; v_gene: TRBV6-2/TRBV6-3; CDR3aa: ATDSSSGNTIY
len: 12; j_gene: TRBJ2-3; v_gene: TRBV11-2; CDR3aa: ASSLERASDTQY
len: 13; j_gene: TRBJ1-6; v_gene: TRBV5-1; CDR3aa: ASSLRTGANSPLH
len: 12; j_gene: TRBJ1-6; v_gene: TRBV3-1; CDR3aa: ASSRRQGNSPLH
len: 11; j_gene: TRBJ1-5; v_gene: TRBV19; CDR3aa: ASSMQGRQPQH
len: 13; j_gene: TRBJ2-1; v_gene: TRBV6-1; CDR3aa: ASSEGGLVTSEQF
len: 17; j_gene: TRBJ2-3; v_gene: TRBV7-2; CDR3aa: ASSLRFQSIGTATDTQY
len: 12; j_gene: TRBJ2-2; v_gene: TRBV6-6; CDR3aa: ASSLDYRAGELF
len: 15; j_gene: TRBJ2-1; v_gene: TRBV9; CDR3aa: ASSVGAGTSGPSEQF
len: 10; j_gene: TRBJ1-1; v_gene: TRBV10-3; CDR3aa: APLPGRSEAF
len: 13; j_gene: TRBJ2-3; v_gene: TRBV12-3/TRBV12-4; CDR3aa: ASTSLAGGPDTQY
len: 13; j_gene: TRBJ2-2; v_gene: TRBV28; CDR3aa: ASKTGTNLIGELF
len: 14; j_gene: TRBJ2-6; v_gene: TRBV5-4; CDR3aa: ASSLDQGSGANVLT
len: 13; j_gene: TRBJ2-3; v_gene: TRBV5-1; CDR3aa: ASGLRGSRADTQY